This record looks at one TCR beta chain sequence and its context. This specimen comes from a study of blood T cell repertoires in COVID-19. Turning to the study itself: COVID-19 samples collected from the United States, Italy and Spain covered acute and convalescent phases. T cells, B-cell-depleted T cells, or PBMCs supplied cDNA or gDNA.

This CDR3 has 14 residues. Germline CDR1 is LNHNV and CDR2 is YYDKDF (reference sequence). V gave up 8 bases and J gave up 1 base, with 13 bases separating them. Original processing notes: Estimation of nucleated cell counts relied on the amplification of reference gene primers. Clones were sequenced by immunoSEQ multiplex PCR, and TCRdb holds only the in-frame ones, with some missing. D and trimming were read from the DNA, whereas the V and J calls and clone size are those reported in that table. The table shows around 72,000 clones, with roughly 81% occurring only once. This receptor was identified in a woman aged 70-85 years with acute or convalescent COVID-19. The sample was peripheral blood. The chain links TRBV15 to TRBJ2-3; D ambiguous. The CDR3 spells CATQALSGTDTQYF. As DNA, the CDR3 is TGTGCCACCCAGGCCCTATCGGGCACAGATACGCAGTATTTT.